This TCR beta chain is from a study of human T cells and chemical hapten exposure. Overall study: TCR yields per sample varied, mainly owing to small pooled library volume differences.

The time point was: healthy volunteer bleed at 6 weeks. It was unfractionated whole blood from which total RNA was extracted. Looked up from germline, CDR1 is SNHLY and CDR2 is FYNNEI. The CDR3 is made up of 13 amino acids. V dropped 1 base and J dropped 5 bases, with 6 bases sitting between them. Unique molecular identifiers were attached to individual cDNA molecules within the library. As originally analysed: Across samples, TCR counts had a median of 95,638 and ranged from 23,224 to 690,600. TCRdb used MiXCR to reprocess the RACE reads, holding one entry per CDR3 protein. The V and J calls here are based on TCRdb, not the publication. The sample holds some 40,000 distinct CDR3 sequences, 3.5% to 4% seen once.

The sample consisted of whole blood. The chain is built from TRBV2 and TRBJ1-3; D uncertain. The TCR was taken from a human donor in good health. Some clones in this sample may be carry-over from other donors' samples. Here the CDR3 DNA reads TGTGCCAGCAGTGAAGGCAGTCGAAACACCATATATTTT. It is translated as CASSEGSRNTIYF.